Following are 26 T cell receptor beta chains from one sample sequenced in a study of cytomegalovirus exposure and HLA in healthy donors. Repertoires were generated with immunoSEQ multiplex PCR, while TCRdb's copy carries only in-frame clones and drops some. The table shows 92,000 or so clones, with about 96% occurring only once. Sequenced sample: PBMCs. Receptors originate from a man aged 18 to 29 in good health and CMV-seronegative.

The chain has TRBV6-5 and TRBJ2-5; 8 nucleotides align to TRBD1. CDR1 and CDR2 from the germline V gene are MNHEY and SVGAGI. The J segment lost 4 bases and the V segment lost 2 bases, leaving 3 bases of the junction unmatched. The CDR3 extends over 14 amino acids. Here the CDR3 DNA reads TGTGCCAGCAGTTACGCCGACAGGGGAGAGACCCAGTACTTC. Residues: CASSYADRGETQYF.

This clone has just one count. The J gene is TRBJ1-1, the V gene TRBV6-6, with TRBD1 matching over 9 bases. The CDR3 is made up of 14 amino acids. Germline-derived CDR1 and CDR2 are MNHNY and SVGAGI (reference sequence). J gave up 6 bases and V 6 bases, and 8 bases lay outside the gene matches. CDR3 sequence reads: CASSPGTGRSEAFF. The CDR3 DNA reads as TGTGCCAGCAGCCCCGGGACAGGGAGATCTGAAGCTTTCTTT.

This chain joins TRBV6-1 and TRBJ1-2; 9 bases match TRBD1. The J segment lost 7 bases and the V segment lost 8 bases, leaving 14 bases of the junction unmatched. Germline values: CDR1 MNHNS, CDR2 SASEGT. The CDR3 covers 15 residues. CDR3 amino acids: CASGMNRDRVSGYTF. DNA of the CDR3: TGTGCCAGCGGAATGAACCGGGACAGGGTTAGTGGCTACACCTTC.

This chain joins TRBV28 and TRBJ1-1, with D possibly being TRBD1 (5 bases). This CDR3 has 15 residues. The ends were cut back, 4 bases at V and 0 bases at J, with 12 bases in the middle. Germline CDR1 is MDHEN and CDR2 is SYDVKM. CDR3 bases: TGTGCCAGCAGTTCACACATGGACATGAACACTGAAGCTTTCTTT. This codes for CASSSHMDMNTEAFF.

V usage is TRBV4-3 and J usage is TRBJ1-2, with TRBD1 matching over 8 bases. This CDR3 contains 15 residues. Germline CDR1 LGHNA, CDR2 YSLEER. Losses at the gene ends were 1 base for V and 4 bases for J; bases not matched to a gene: 5. CDR3 sequence (DNA): TGCGCCAGCAGCCAAGGGACAGGGACCGTCTATGGCTACACCTTC. Translation: CASSQGTGTVYGYTF.

The chain uses TRBV5-1 and TRBJ1-4, with D tentatively TRBD1 (6 bases). The germline V and J ends were trimmed by 4 bases and 8 bases, with 18 bases remaining between them. Germline V gives CDR1 SGHRS, CDR2 YFSETQ. The CDR3 length is 15 residues. Written as DNA, the CDR3 is TGCGCCAGCAGCCCCGAAAGGGCAGGGGAGGAAAAACTGTTTTTT. It encodes CASSPERAGEEKLFF. Full variable domain (missing parts from reference TRBV5-1 and TRBJ1-4): KAGVTQTPRYLIKTRGQQVTLSCSPISGHRSVSWYQQTPGQGLQFLFEYFSETQRNKGNFPGRFSGRQFSNSRSEMNVSTLELGDSALYLCASSPERAGEEKLFFGSGTQLSVL.

Here the CDR3 reads CASSLAGQGSEEQYF. The CDR3, as DNA: TGCGCCAGCAGCTTGGCAGGACAGGGCTCGGAGGAGCAGTACTTC. This chain links TRBV5-1 with TRBJ2-7; 8 bases fit TRBD1. Losses at the gene ends were 0 bases for V and 7 bases for J; bases not matched to a gene: 9. The CDR3 has 15 amino acids. Germline V gives CDR1 SGHRS, CDR2 YFSETQ.

V gene TRBV7-9 combines with J gene TRBJ2-5; D unresolved. This CDR3 is 12 amino acids long. V gave up 6 bases and J gave up 5 bases, with 10 bases separating them. From germline, CDR1 is SEHNR and CDR2 FQNEAQ (reference sequence). CDR3 residues: CASRLYSETQYF. The CDR3 DNA is TGTGCCAGCAGGCTCTATAGTGAGACCCAGTACTTC.

The chain couples TRBV5-8 to TRBJ1-1, with D possibly being TRBD1 (6 bases). Germline V gene sequence: CDR1 SGHTS, CDR2 YDEGEE. The V gene lost 2 bases and the J gene lost 10 bases, with 12 bases spanning the gap. The length of the CDR3 is 12 residues. The CDR3 DNA follows: TGTGCCAGCAGCTTCCAAGGACAGAGAGCTTTCTTT. Amino acid sequence: CASSFQGQRAFF. The whole variable domain, filled in from reference TRBV5-8 and TRBJ1-1, reads EAGVTQSPTHLIKTRGQQATLRCSPISGHTSVYWYQQALGLGLQFLLWYDEGEERNRGNFPPRFSGRQFPNYSSELNVNALELEDSALYLCASSFQGQRAFFGQGTRLTVV.

J is TRBJ2-5 and V is TRBV19, with D unresolved. V gave up 10 bases and J gave up 4 bases, with 22 bases separating them. Germline CDR1 and CDR2: LNHDA and SQIVND (reference sequence). This CDR3 is 15 amino acids long. CDR3 amino acids: CATKLGDPHSETQYF. The DNA of the CDR3 is TGTGCCACCAAGCTCGGAGACCCACACTCAGAGACCCAGTACTTC.

The CDR3 DNA reads TGTGCCAGCTCACCGACGGCGTCAGGGGTGGATACGCAGTATTTT. This encodes CASSPTASGVDTQYF. The rearrangement links TRBV18 to TRBJ2-3; possible D gene TRBD1, 6 bases. The CDR3 extends over 15 amino acids. Germline CDR1 is KGHSH and CDR2 is LQKENI. V gave up 3 bases and J gave up 6 bases, with 16 bases separating them.

The chain has TRBV10-2 and TRBJ2-1; D gene uncertain. This CDR3 is 16 amino acids long. Germline V gene sequence: CDR1 WSHSY, CDR2 SAAADI. Trimming pared 6 bases from V and 5 bases from J, leaving 20 bases between. In DNA form, the CDR3 reads TGCGCCAGCAGGACCGAGTATCAGGCAGGAAACAATGAGCAGTTCTTC. Its protein is CASRTEYQAGNNEQFF.

V and J are TRBV30 and TRBJ2-7, with D perhaps matching TRBD2 (5 bases). The germline V gene encodes CDR1 GTSNPN and CDR2 SVGIG (reference sequence). Trimming removed 5 bases from V and 4 bases from J, with 15 bases in between. The CDR3 runs to 13 residues. The CDR3 coding sequence is TGTGCCTGGGGGCAGGTGGGCGGGTACGAGCAGTACTTC. Translated, it gives CAWGQVGGYEQYF.

This chain joins TRBV6-5 and TRBJ2-3; the D gene is possibly TRBD2 (5 bases). The CDR3 extends over 15 amino acids. V was shortened by 2 bases and J by 3 bases, with 12 bases between the two germline ends. The germline V gene has CDR1 MNHEY and CDR2 SVGAGI. CDR3 sequence reads: CASSYRTGGTDTQYF. CDR3 sequence (DNA): TGTGCCAGCAGTTACAGAACGGGCGGGACAGATACGCAGTATTTT.

The chain recombines TRBV27 with TRBJ2-1; tentatively, D is TRBD2 (6 bases). Germline V CDR1 and CDR2: MNHEY, SMNVEV (reference sequence). Trimming took off 6 bases at V and 7 bases at J, with 10 bases between the two ends. CDR3 length equals 12 residues. CDR3 sequence: CASRGLGNEQFF. The CDR3 DNA reads TGTGCCAGCAGGGGACTCGGGAATGAGCAGTTCTTC.

The CDR3 nucleotides read TGCGCCAGCAGCCTGGGGACTAGCGGGACCTACGAGCAGTACGTC. Its protein is CASSLGTSGTYEQYV. The chain has TRBV5-1 and TRBJ2-7; 13 positions agree with TRBD2. With V trimmed by 4 bases and J by 2 bases, 3 bases remained unmatched. This CDR3 has 15 amino acids. Germline CDR1 and CDR2: SGHRS and YFSETQ.

The chain uses TRBV9 and TRBJ2-2, with a possible D match to TRBD2 (6 bases). Germline values: CDR1 SGDLS, CDR2 YYNGEE. V shed 2 bases and J shed 4 bases, with 21 bases lying between them. The CDR3 length is 18 residues. CDR3 bases: TGTGCCAGCAGCGTCTCGCCGAATGTGGACTATATCACCGGGGAGCTGTTTTTT. It codes for CASSVSPNVDYITGELFF.

The gene calls are TRBV5-1 and TRBJ2-4; 11 bases align to TRBD1. Germline values: CDR1 SGHRS, CDR2 YFSETQ. The CDR3 consists of 15 residues. With 5 bases clipped from V and 5 bases from J, the junction kept 6 bases outside the gene matches. The CDR3 sequence is CASSRTGGAENIQYF. The CDR3 DNA is TGCGCCAGCAGTCGGACAGGGGGCGCTGAAAACATTCAGTACTTC.

The chain joins TRBV30 to TRBJ2-3, with D tentatively TRBD2 (5 bases). This CDR3 is built from 16 residues. V lost 1 base and J 6 bases, leaving 20 bases between the germline ends. The germline V gene has CDR1 GTSNPN and CDR2 SVGIG (reference sequence). CDR3 loop: CAWSERRTALGDTQYF. The CDR3 coding sequence is TGTGCCTGGAGTGAAAGAAGGACTGCCCTTGGGGATACGCAGTATTTT.

The gene calls are TRBV4-3 and TRBJ2-1; D may be TRBD2 (6 bases). The CDR3 loop spans 15 amino acids. V shed 4 bases and J shed 5 bases, with 15 bases lying between them. The V gene's germline CDR1 is LGHNA and CDR2 YSLEER. DNA of the CDR3: TGCGCCAGCAGCCCCACCCCCCCGGGGGACAATGAGCAGTTCTTC. Its translation is CASSPTPPGDNEQFF.

The chain employs TRBV28 and TRBJ1-6, with D unresolved. This CDR3 has 12 residues. V lost 4 bases to trimming and J lost 7 bases, with 5 bases between them. The germline CDR1 and CDR2 sequences are MDHEN and SYDVKM. The CDR3 nucleotides are TGTGCCAGCAGTTACTACAATTCACCCCTCCACTTT. Translation: CASSYYNSPLHF.

The J gene is TRBJ2-7, the V gene TRBV27, with 12 bases aligning to TRBD2. Germline V CDR1 and CDR2: MNHEY, SMNVEV (reference sequence). Unmatched junction bases numbered 1, after V lost 0 bases and J lost 4 bases. There are 15 residues in the CDR3. CDR3 nucleotide sequence: TGTGCCAGCAGTTTATCCGGACTAGCGGGATACGAGCAGTACGTC. Translating it yields CASSLSGLAGYEQYV.

This clone was found once. The chain is built from TRBV9 and TRBJ1-1, with no clear D. Trimming shortened V by 3 bases and J by 7 bases, and 10 bases separated the two germline ends. This CDR3 spans 12 amino acids. CDR1 is SGDLS and CDR2 is YYNGEE in the germline V gene. The CDR3 DNA is TGTGCCAGCAGCGGCGCTGACAATGAAGCTTTCTTT. It codes for CASSGADNEAFF.

The chain couples TRBV6-5 to TRBJ1-1, with D possibly matching TRBD1 (5 bases). CDR3 size: 16 residues. Deletions cut 4 bases from V and 2 bases from J, with 17 bases between. Germline assignment: CDR1 MNHEY and CDR2 SVGAGI. CDR3 nucleotides: TGTGCCAGCAGTTCAGGCCCTTGGAGGGACAACACTGAAGCTTTCTTT. Translated, it gives CASSSGPWRDNTEAFF.

V and J are TRBV6-5 and TRBJ2-7; 7 bases are a match to TRBD2. The V segment lost 0 bases and the J segment 4 bases; nucleotides outside the gene matches: 9. Looked up from germline, CDR1 is MNHEY and CDR2 is SVGAGI. The CDR3 contains 16 residues. CDR3 in amino acids: CASSYSTGGAVYEQYF. CDR3 bases: TGTGCCAGCAGTTACTCGACGGGGGGAGCGGTATACGAGCAGTACTTC.

This clone came up once. The V call is TRBV19, the J call TRBJ2-7; TRBD2 matches at 10 bases. Germline V gene sequence: CDR1 LNHDA, CDR2 SQIVND (reference sequence). V gave up 5 bases and J gave up 2 bases; unmatched junction bases: 3. CDR3 length: 14 residues. CDR3 bases: TGTGCCAGTAGTGACCTAGCGGGAGCCTACGAGCAGTACTTC. Translating it yields CASSDLAGAYEQYF.